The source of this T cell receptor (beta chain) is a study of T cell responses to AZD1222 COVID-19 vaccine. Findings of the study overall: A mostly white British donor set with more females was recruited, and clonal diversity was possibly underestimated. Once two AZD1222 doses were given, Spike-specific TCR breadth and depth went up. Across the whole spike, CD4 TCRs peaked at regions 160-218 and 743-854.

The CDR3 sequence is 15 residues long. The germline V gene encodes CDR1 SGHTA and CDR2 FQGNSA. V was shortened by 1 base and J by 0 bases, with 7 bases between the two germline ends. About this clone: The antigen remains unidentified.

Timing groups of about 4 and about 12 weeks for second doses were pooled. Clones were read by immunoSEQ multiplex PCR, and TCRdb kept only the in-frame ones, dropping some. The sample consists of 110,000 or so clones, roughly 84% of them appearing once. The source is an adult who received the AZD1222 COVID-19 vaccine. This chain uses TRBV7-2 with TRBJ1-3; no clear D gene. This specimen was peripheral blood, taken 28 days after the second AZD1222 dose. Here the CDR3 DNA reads TGTGCCAGCAGCTTAGTCGCCAGCTCTGGAAACACCATATATTTT. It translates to CASSLVASSGNTIYF.